This TCR beta chain was found in a study of control samples from healthy donors and cancer patients. Trimming took 1 base from V and 0 from J, leaving 9 bases between them. Germline CDR1 reads MGHRA; CDR2 reads YSYEKL. The CDR3 is 16 residues long. The method was immunoSEQ multiplex PCR; TCRdb's version includes in-frame clones alone and lacks a portion of them. Of about 170,000 clones listed, 91% are singletons. The rearrangement uses TRBV4-1 and TRBJ1-4, with D uncertain. The TCR was taken from a woman in her twenties or thirties in good health. The sequenced sample was blood. Here the CDR3 DNA reads TGCGCCAGCAGCCAAGGGGAGGGTGCAACTAATGAAAAACTGTTTTTT. Residues: CASSQGEGATNEKLFF.